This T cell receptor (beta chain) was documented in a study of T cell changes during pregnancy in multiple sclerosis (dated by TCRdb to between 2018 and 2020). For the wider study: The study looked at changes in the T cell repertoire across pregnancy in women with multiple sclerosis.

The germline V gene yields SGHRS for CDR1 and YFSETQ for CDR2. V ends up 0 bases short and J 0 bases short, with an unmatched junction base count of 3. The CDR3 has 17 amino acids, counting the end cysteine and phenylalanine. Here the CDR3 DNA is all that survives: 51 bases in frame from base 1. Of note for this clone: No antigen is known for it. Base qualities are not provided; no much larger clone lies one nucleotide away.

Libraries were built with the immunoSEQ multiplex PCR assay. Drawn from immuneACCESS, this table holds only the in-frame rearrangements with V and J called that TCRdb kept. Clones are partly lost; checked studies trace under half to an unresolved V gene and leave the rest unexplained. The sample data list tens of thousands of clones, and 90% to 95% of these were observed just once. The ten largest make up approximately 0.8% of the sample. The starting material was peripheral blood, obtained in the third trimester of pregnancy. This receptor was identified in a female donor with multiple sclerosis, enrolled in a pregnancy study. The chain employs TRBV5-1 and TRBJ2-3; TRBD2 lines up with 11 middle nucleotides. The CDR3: CASSLASSGRSTDTQYF. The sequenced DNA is TGCGCCAGCAGCTTGGCGTCTAGCGGGAGGAGCACAGATACGCAGTATTTT.